The subject of this entry is one T cell receptor (beta chain). Its antigen is undetermined. The data originate from a study of glioma-infiltrating T cells. Findings and limits, study-wide: Above-expected tissue-blood divergence occurred in all gliomas, most in low-grade ones.

Amplification of TCR alpha and beta CDR3 regions from RNA used iRepertoire nested multiplex PCR. Input was roughly 95-450 ng of tissue mRNA or PBMC total RNA. TCRdb re-called the multiplex PCR reads with MiXCR, one entry per CDR3 protein. The sample has over 130,000 distinct CDR3 sequences; 35% to 50% are singletons. This receptor was identified in a human donor with low-grade glioma or glioblastoma, undergoing nonglioma brain surgery, or in good health (not recorded which). Sample: glioma tissue, nonneoplastic brain tissue, or PBMCs (not recorded which).

CDR3 in DNA: TGCAGTGCTAGCGCAGGGCGCAATGAGCAGTTCTTC. Its translation: CSASAGRNEQFF. The genes are TRBV20-1 and TRBJ2-1; a weak D match, TRBD1 (5 bases). The CDR3 contains 12 residues. Trimming cost V 3 bases and J 6 bases, with 9 bases left between them. In germline, CDR1 is DFQATT, CDR2 SNEGSKA (reference sequence).